These 15 T cell receptor beta chains share one sample of origin, sequenced in a study of cytomegalovirus exposure and HLA in healthy donors. Data came from immunoSEQ multiplex PCR; TCRdb stores just in-frame clones and leaves some out. The top ten hold about 2% of the sample, which has about 110,000 clones, over 85% seen once. The specimen sequenced was PBMCs. These receptors came from a woman younger than 30 in good health and CMV-seronegative.

V is TRBV11-1 and J is TRBJ2-5, with 7 bases matching TRBD2. V lost 6 bases to trimming and J lost 2 bases; unmatched junction nucleotides: 12. The CDR3 consists of 16 residues. CDR1 is SGHAT and CDR2 is FQDESV in the germline V gene (reference sequence). For the CDR3, the DNA is TGTGCCAGCAGTAAAAGGGGAGGGACCGTGCAAGAGACCCAGTACTTC. Its translation: CASSKRGGTVQETQYF. The full variable domain, its missing parts supplied by reference TRBV11-1 and TRBJ2-5, is EAEVAQSPRYKITEKSQAVAFWCDPISGHATLYWYRQILGQGPELLVQFQDESVVDDSQLPKDRFSAERLKGVDSTLKIQPAELGDSAMYLCASSKRGGTVQETQYFGPGTRLLVL.

The chain is built from TRBV2 and TRBJ1-5; 9 nucleotides agree with TRBD1. The CDR3 contains 14 residues. The J segment lost 4 bases and the V segment lost 8 bases, leaving 6 bases of the junction unmatched. Germline CDR1 reads SNHLY; CDR2 reads FYNNEI. DNA of the CDR3: TGTGCCAGCCGGGGACAGGGAAGAAATCAGCCCCAGCATTTT. Translating it yields CASRGQGRNQPQHF.

This clone was recorded only once. This sequence joins TRBV28 and TRBJ2-3; weak D call: TRBD2 (6 bases). Trimming took off 3 bases at V and 6 bases at J, with 16 bases between the two ends. The length of the CDR3 is 15 residues. Looked up from germline, CDR1 is MDHEN and CDR2 is SYDVKM. CDR3 protein: CASSFLRGSRDTQYF. Here the CDR3 DNA reads TGTGCCAGCAGTTTCCTTCGGGGGAGTCGGGATACGCAGTATTTT. Drawing the rest from reference TRBV28 and TRBJ2-3, the complete variable domain is DVKVTQSSRYLVKRTGEKVFLECVQDMDHENMFWYRQDPGLGLRLIYFSYDVKMKEKGDIPEGYSVSREKKERFSLILESASTNQTSMYLCASSFLRGSRDTQYFGPGTRLTVL.

This chain links TRBV4-3 with TRBJ1-2; 11 bases align to TRBD1. CDR1 and CDR2 from the germline V gene are LGHNA and YSLEER. J gave up 8 bases and V 1 base, and 6 bases lay outside the gene matches. The CDR3 consists of 15 residues. The DNA for the CDR3 is TGCGCCAGCAGCCAAGGGACAGGGGGCCTGGTGGGCTACACCTTC. Protein product: CASSQGTGGLVGYTF.

The chain recombines TRBV12-2 with TRBJ2-1; TRBD2 is taken as the D call from the table, unchecked against the DNA. TRBV12-2 is flagged as a pseudogene. This CDR3 is 16 amino acids long. DNA for the CDR3: TGTGCAAGTCGCTTAGTAGCGGGAGCCTCCAGAGGTGAGCAGTTCTTC. Translation gives CASRLVAGASRGEQFF.

The chain uses TRBV28 and TRBJ2-7; 10 nucleotides match TRBD2. V shed 4 bases, J shed 3 bases, and the junction held 6 bases outside the gene matches. CDR3 length equals 15 residues. CDR1 and CDR2 from the germline V gene are MDHEN and SYDVKM. Here the CDR3 reads CASSYPPSGSYEQYF. CDR3 DNA sequence: TGTGCCAGCAGTTACCCGCCTAGCGGGAGCTACGAGCAGTACTTC.

This sequence joins TRBV7-3 and TRBJ2-3; 10 nucleotides align to TRBD1. This CDR3 has 16 residues. After removal of 4 bases from V and 4 bases from J, the junction contained 8 bases not matched to a gene. CDR1 and CDR2 (germline): SGHTA, FQGTGA. The CDR3 region is CASSSYPGQGADTQYF. As DNA, the CDR3 is TGTGCCAGCAGCTCCTATCCCGGACAGGGGGCAGATACGCAGTATTTT.

The chain links TRBV29-1 to TRBJ2-1; perhaps TRBD2 as D (6 bases). Germline CDR1 is SQVTM and CDR2 is ANQGSEA. V was trimmed by 0 bases and J by 10 bases, leaving 13 bases between them. The CDR3 covers 13 residues. The CDR3 DNA sequence: TGCAGCGTTGAAGATCGCTGGAGGGGCGAGCAGTTCTTC. Its protein is CSVEDRWRGEQFF.

This chain uses TRBV27 with TRBJ1-1; no firm D call. V was clipped by 3 bases and J by 3 bases, with 8 bases between them. The length of the CDR3 is 13 residues. Germline loops: CDR1 MNHEY, CDR2 SMNVEV (reference sequence). CDR3 DNA sequence: TGTGCCAGCAGTTTGTGGCAGTACACTGAAGCTTTCTTT. The encoded protein is CASSLWQYTEAFF.

This rearrangement joins TRBV27 to TRBJ2-7; D unclear. The germline CDR1 and CDR2 sequences are MNHEY and SMNVEV (reference sequence). V was trimmed by 0 bases and J by 2 bases, leaving 11 bases between them. The CDR3 covers 15 residues. The CDR3 region has the DNA TGTGCCAGCAGTTTATCAAAGCTAGGCACCTACGAGCAGTACTTC. This sequence encodes CASSLSKLGTYEQYF.

The chain employs TRBV5-1 and TRBJ2-7; D possibly corresponds to TRBD2 (7 bases). CDR1 is SGHRS, CDR2 YFSETQ, per germline. Trimming pared 4 bases from V and 0 bases from J, leaving 14 bases between. CDR3 size: 15 residues. Here the CDR3 DNA reads TGCGCCAGCAGCCTTGCGGGGGCAAGCTCCTACGAGCAGTACTTC. It translates to CASSLAGASSYEQYF.

This chain joins TRBV28 and TRBJ2-5; 8 bases agree with TRBD1. V shed 6 bases, J shed 1 base, and the junction held 1 base outside the gene matches. The CDR3 sequence is 13 residues long. CDR1 is MDHEN and CDR2 is SYDVKM in the germline V gene. CDR3 loop: CASSTGGQETQYF. The CDR3 DNA follows: TGTGCCAGCAGCACAGGGGGCCAAGAGACCCAGTACTTC.

The chain employs TRBV13 and TRBJ1-1, with 9 bases lining up with TRBD1. Germline lookup yields CDR1 PRHDT and CDR2 FYEKMQ (reference sequence). V dropped 5 bases and J dropped 5; count of bases not matched to a gene: 21. There are 19 residues in the CDR3. The CDR3 DNA follows: TGTGCCAGCAGCCCATACCCCATAACCGGACAGGGGAGTTGGACTGAAGCTTTCTTT. This gives the protein CASSPYPITGQGSWTEAFF.

The rearrangement joins TRBV4-1 to TRBJ2-3, with 9 bases fitting TRBD1. Per germline, CDR1 MGHRA and CDR2 YSYEKL. This CDR3 is 14 amino acids long. Trimming removed 3 bases from V and 6 bases from J; junction bases left unmatched: 4. The CDR3 DNA follows: TGCGCCAGCAGCCACGGACAGGGGATGGATACGCAGTATTTT. Amino acids: CASSHGQGMDTQYF.

This clone was seen more than once but under ten times. The chain recombines TRBV7-9 with TRBJ2-7; 7 bases are shared with TRBD1. V dropped 4 bases and J dropped 1; count of bases not matched to a gene: 1. Germline lookup yields CDR1 SEHNR and CDR2 FQNEAQ (reference sequence). This CDR3 comprises 13 residues. As DNA, the CDR3 is TGTGCCAGCAGCTCCAGGGGGTCCTACGAGCAGTACTTC. It specifies CASSSRGSYEQYF.